This T cell receptor (beta chain) originates from a study of cytomegalovirus exposure and HLA in healthy donors. About the study: In a later analysis, the roughly 120 validation repertoires were reported to have used the same platform as the roughly 730 first-cohort repertoires. Study conclusions and caveats: The tendency of first-cohort TCR clusters to co-occur in the roughly 110 validation repertoires was the finding of a later analysis.

With regard to this clone: The antigen is undetermined.

The donors were in the roughly 130-subject validation cohort; that cohort was separate from the 666-subject first cohort. Germline CDR1 reads SGHDT; CDR2 reads YYEEEE. This CDR3 has 12 amino acids. Profiling relied on immunoSEQ multiplex PCR, and the TCRdb table lists in-frame clones only, not all of them. The profile shows 120,000 or so clones, 70% to 90% of them singletons. The TCR originated in a woman younger than 30 in good health and CMV-seronegative. Material for sequencing was PBMCs. The chain links TRBV5-6 to TRBJ2-5, with a tentative D call TRBD1 (6 bases). The J call is in doubt because the DNA end fits TRBJ2-7 better. Written as DNA, the CDR3 is TGTGCCAGCAGTTCGGACAGCTACGAGCAGTACTTC. The encoded protein is CASSSDSYEQYF.